Listed here are 5 T cell receptor beta chains from one sample, sequenced in a study of T-cell memory formation after mild COVID-19. A single record per CDR3 protein comes from TCRdb applying MiXCR to the 5' RACE reads. The sample has roughly 250,000 distinct CDR3 sequences; 16% are singletons. The sequenced sample consisted of PBMCs or a T cell subset sorted from them (not recorded which). All receptors derive from a man aged 18-30 years who had mild COVID-19 (a few samples of this study predate the infection). Cell type and time point are not known.

This chain links TRBV6-5 with TRBJ1-4; D possibly corresponds to TRBD1 (6 bases). Trimming removed 6 bases at V and 3 bases at J, with 14 bases between. Germline CDR1 MNHEY, CDR2 SVGAGI. This CDR3 has 15 amino acids. CDR3 sequence (DNA): TGTGCCAGCAGCCGTGGGGGGGCTGCTAATGAAAAACTGTTTTTT. It encodes CASSRGGAANEKLFF.

The chain links TRBV15 to TRBJ2-5, with TRBD1 matching 8 bases. V lost 3 bases and J lost 5; bases outside the gene matches: 2. CDR1 LNHNV and CDR2 YYDKDF come from the germline V gene (reference sequence). This CDR3 spans 13 amino acids. The CDR3 nucleotides are TGTGCCACCAGCAGGGACAGGGTGGAGACCCAGTACTTC. Its translation is CATSRDRVETQYF.

At least ten counts were recorded for this clonotype. This chain links TRBV5-1 with TRBJ1-1; D possibly corresponds to TRBD1 (5 bases). Germline values: CDR1 SGHRS, CDR2 YFSETQ. This CDR3 is built from 13 residues. The ends were cut back, 3 bases at V and 3 bases at J, with 9 bases in the middle. CDR3 protein: CASSSMGHTEAFF. The CDR3, as DNA: TGCGCCAGCAGCTCAATGGGGCACACTGAAGCTTTCTTT.

This clonotype was picked up a small number of times. This chain connects TRBV7-2 to TRBJ1-2; D is undetermined. Trimming took 1 base from V and 3 from J, leaving 12 bases between them. Germline assignment: CDR1 SGHTA and CDR2 FQGNSA. This CDR3 region has 15 residues. The CDR3 bases are TGTGCCAGCAGCTTAGGTATCGCGGGAGACTATGGCTACACCTTC. This gives the protein CASSLGIAGDYGYTF.

This clonotype was detected many times. This sequence joins TRBV7-9 and TRBJ1-4; D is unresolved. CDR3 length: 11 amino acids. V dropped 5 bases and J dropped 6 bases, with 4 bases sitting between them. Germline CDR1 reads SEHNR; CDR2 reads FQNEAQ (reference sequence). The CDR3 sequence is CASSTHEKLFF. CDR3 nucleotides: TGTGCCAGCAGCACCCATGAAAAACTGTTTTTT. The variable domain in full, with the rest retrieved from reference TRBV7-9 and TRBJ1-4, is DTGVSQNPRHKITKRGQNVTFRCDPISEHNRLYWYRQTLGQGPEFLTYFQNEAQLEKSRLLSDRFSAERPKGSFSTLEIQRTEQGDSAMYLCASSTHEKLFFGSGTQLSVL.